The TCR beta chain under discussion was sequenced for a study of blood T cell repertoires in COVID-19. At the level of the study: Whether acute or convalescent, the COVID-19 samples came from the United States, Italy and Spain.

The length of the CDR3 is 15 residues. Germline CDR1 reads SGHVS; CDR2 reads FNYEAQ. J gave up 3 bases and V 5 bases, and 7 bases lay outside the gene matches. Original processing notes: Scientists estimated how many nucleated cells there were by amplifying reference gene primers. Generated by immunoSEQ multiplex PCR, the TCRdb table keeps only in-frame clones and is missing some. That table supplies the V and J calls and clone size; D and trimming were determined from the DNA. The sample has 140,000 to 150,000 clones; 84% are singletons. The rearrangement uses TRBV7-6 and TRBJ2-1; 7 bases map to TRBD2. Source material: peripheral blood. The receptor comes from a human donor in a cohort sampled during active COVID-19. In DNA form, the CDR3 reads TGTGCCAGCAGCCTCCAAAGCGGGAACTACAATGAGCAGTTCTTC. This translates into CASSLQSGNYNEQFF.